One sample yielded the 8 T cell receptor beta chains listed below, sequenced in a study of regulatory T cells in long-lasting Graves disease. Time point indicated: persistent/refractory GD, antithyroid drugs over 5 years with positive TRAb. Researchers made the TCR library from RNA that was extracted from PBMCs. Researchers made TCR beta libraries by using iRepertoire HTBI primers and running Arm-PCR on CDR3 regions. TCRdb re-derived calls from the multiplex PCR reads in MiXCR, one entry per CDR3 protein. The data show 400,000 to 500,000 distinct CDR3 sequences, about 21% seen once. The sample was peripheral blood mononuclear cells (PBMCs), taken when the disease was refractory, from a patient treated with antithyroid drugs. Receptors originate from a female donor with Graves disease.

The chain couples TRBV13 to TRBJ2-5; D might be TRBD1 (5 bases). Germline CDR1 PRHDT, CDR2 FYEKMQ (reference sequence). V lost 3 bases, J lost 4 bases, and 9 bases lay in between. This CDR3 is 13 amino acids long. DNA for the CDR3: TGTGCCAGCAGCTTCCGGCAGGGAGAGACCCAGTACTTC. Residues: CASSFRQGETQYF.

This clonotype has just a few counts. The chain recombines TRBV28 with TRBJ2-1; D not resolved. Germline lookup yields CDR1 MDHEN and CDR2 SYDVKM. The germline V and J ends were trimmed by 5 bases and 2 bases, with 13 bases remaining between them. There are 15 residues in the CDR3. CDR3 region: CASSPLSGPYNEQFF. CDR3 DNA sequence: TGTGCCAGCAGTCCTCTGAGTGGGCCCTACAATGAGCAGTTCTTC.

This clonotype was observed a handful of times. CDR3 in DNA: TGCGCCAGCAGCTCGAACCTCAAAGAGACCCAGTACTTC. Amino acid sequence: CASSSNLKETQYF. The V gene is TRBV5-1, the J gene TRBJ2-5, with D unclear. Germline CDR1 SGHRS, CDR2 YFSETQ. The length of the CDR3 is 13 residues. Trimming pared 3 bases from V and 3 bases from J, leaving 9 bases between.

Only a few counts were recorded for this clonotype. A read error may account for a junction end that differs from germline. V is TRBV20-1 and J is TRBJ2-7, with D unresolved. The V gene's germline CDR1 is DFQATT and CDR2 SNEGSKA (reference sequence). The CDR3 consists of 11 residues. CDR3 amino acids: CSASVRYGQYF. The CDR3 DNA follows: TGCAGTGCTAGTGTCCGCTACGGGCAGTACTTC.

This clonotype was seen repeatedly, ten times or more. The chain is built from TRBV28 and TRBJ2-7; TRBD1 or TRBD2 may be the D gene (5 bases each). CDR1 and CDR2 (germline): MDHEN, SYDVKM. This CDR3 comprises 14 residues. V was trimmed by 5 bases and J by 2 bases, leaving 13 bases between them. The CDR3 region has the DNA TGTGCCAGCAGTCAGCAGGGAGAAACCTACGAGCAGTACTTC. It encodes CASSQQGETYEQYF.

V usage is TRBV9 and J usage is TRBJ2-5, with TRBD2 as a possible D gene (6 bases). Germline V gene sequence: CDR1 SGDLS, CDR2 YYNGEE. This CDR3 has 17 residues. V lost 2 bases, J lost 1 base, and 18 bases lay in between. As DNA, the CDR3 is TGTGCCAGCAGCGTCGGTAGCGGAGGGGTTCTCCAAGAGACCCAGTACTTC. Residues: CASSVGSGGVLQETQYF.

There are a few counts of this clonotype. The chain combines TRBV30 with TRBJ2-7, with 12 bases matching TRBD2. Trimming at V came to 8 bases and at J to 5 bases, leaving 7 bases not matched to a gene. Germline-derived CDR1 and CDR2 are GTSNPN and SVGIG (reference sequence). This CDR3 has 13 residues. The DNA for the CDR3 is TGTGCCGGGCTGACTAGCGGGAGCCACGAGCAGTACTTC. This codes for CAGLTSGSHEQYF.

As to this clonotype: A much larger clone differs by one base, so this may be a read error. The chain combines TRBV2 with TRBJ1-1; no firm D call. The CDR3 covers 14 residues. Germline V CDR1 and CDR2: SNHLY, FYNNEI. Here the CDR3 reads CASTELVSGTEALF. In nucleotides, the CDR3 is TGTGCCAGCACCGAACTCGTTTCGGGAACTGAAGCTCTCTTT.